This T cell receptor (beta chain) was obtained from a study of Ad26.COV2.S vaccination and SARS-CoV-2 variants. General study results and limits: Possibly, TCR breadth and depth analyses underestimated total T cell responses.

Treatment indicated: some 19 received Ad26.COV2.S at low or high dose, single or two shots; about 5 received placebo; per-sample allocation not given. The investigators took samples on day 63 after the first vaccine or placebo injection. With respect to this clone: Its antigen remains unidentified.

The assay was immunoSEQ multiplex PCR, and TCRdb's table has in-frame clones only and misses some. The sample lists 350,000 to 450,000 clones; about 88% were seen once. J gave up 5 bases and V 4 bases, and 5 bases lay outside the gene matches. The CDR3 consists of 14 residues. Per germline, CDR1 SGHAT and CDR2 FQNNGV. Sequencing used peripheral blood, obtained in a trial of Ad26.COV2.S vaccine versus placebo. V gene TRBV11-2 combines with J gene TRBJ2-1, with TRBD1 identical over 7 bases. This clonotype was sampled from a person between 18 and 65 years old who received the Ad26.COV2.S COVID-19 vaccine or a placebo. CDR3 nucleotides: TGTGCCAGCAGCTCCCTCGGGACAGACAATGAGCAGTTCTTC. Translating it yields CASSSLGTDNEQFF.